This paragraph covers one TCR beta chain sequence. The antigen is undetermined. This CDR3 spans 14 amino acids. The trim removed 1 base at V and 8 bases at J, leaving 4 bases unmatched. Germline-derived CDR1 and CDR2 are SGHNT and YYREEE (reference sequence). The data derive from a study of T cell repertoires in cytomegalovirus infection. TCRdb reprocessed the reads with MiXCR, giving one entry per CDR3 protein. The table shows roughly 87,000 distinct CDR3 sequences, with over 25% occurring only once. The V and J genes are TRBV5-4 and TRBJ2-1; 9 nucleotides align to TRBD2. The sequences come from CD8+ T cells from cultured PBMCs, collected from culture after CMV antigen stimulation. This TCR was sampled from a human donor in good health (CMV status not recorded). Some clones in this sample may be carry-over from other donors' samples. The CDR3 here is CASSLFTSGHEQFF. In nucleotides, the CDR3 is TGTGCCAGCAGCTTGTTTACTAGCGGGCATGAGCAGTTCTTC. Complete variable domain (other parts from reference TRBV5-4 and TRBJ2-1): ETGVTQSPTHLIKTRGQQVTLRCSSQSGHNTVSWYQQALGQGPQFIFQYYREEENGRGNFPPRFSGLQFPNYSSELNVNALELDDSALYLCASSLFTSGHEQFFGPGTRLTVL.